Included here is one TCR beta chain sequence, with context. An amount of RNA that ranged from roughly 0.5 to 1 ug was reverse transcribed with random hexamers. TCRdb reprocessed the immunoSEQ multiplex PCR reads with MiXCR, giving one entry per CDR3 protein. The table includes 330,000 or so distinct CDR3 sequences, about 88% detected once. This CDR3 is 14 amino acids long. CDR1 MNHEY and CDR2 SVGAGI come from the germline V gene. Trimming cost V 6 bases and J 4 bases, with 16 bases left between them. The data were taken from a study of CD8 T cells in Susac syndrome. The sequence derives from a human donor with multiple sclerosis. V gene TRBV6-5 combines with J gene TRBJ2-7, with unresolved D. Sequencing input: CD8+ T cells from PBMCs. The CDR3 is CASSQTPLGYEQYF. DNA of the CDR3: TGTGCCAGCAGCCAGACTCCTTTGGGATACGAGCAGTACTTC.